Below are 6 T cell receptor beta chains sequenced from a single sample in a study of blood T cell repertoires in COVID-19. Produced via immunoSEQ multiplex PCR; TCRdb's table is partial and in-frame only. The sample carries some 300,000 clones, 90% recorded once. Sequenced sample: peripheral blood. The receptors derive from a woman between 50 and 59 years old with COVID-19, enrolled during active disease.

In DNA form, the CDR3 reads TGTGCCACCAGTGAAGGGGGAGCCCAAGAGACCCAGTACTTC. This encodes CATSEGGAQETQYF. This chain joins TRBV24-1 and TRBJ2-5, with D possibly matching TRBD1 (6 bases). The V gene's germline CDR1 is KGHDR and CDR2 SFDVKD. The CDR3 is 14 amino acids. V lost 4 bases and J 1 base, leaving 9 bases between the germline ends.

The chain couples TRBV5-5 to TRBJ1-1, with D possibly being TRBD1 (5 bases). This CDR3 region has 14 residues. Between the trimmed V and J ends, which lost 2 bases and 5 bases, there was a span of 13 bases. The germline CDR1 and CDR2 sequences are SGHKS and YYEKEE (reference sequence). In DNA, the CDR3 is TGTGCCAGCAGCTTATTCGATTCAGGGACTGAAGCTTTCTTT. Translated: CASSLFDSGTEAFF.

Details on this clone: The sample has other DNA sequences that encode this CDR3 too. This chain connects TRBV5-1 to TRBJ2-7, with 8 bases fitting TRBD1. The V gene end was trimmed by 0 bases and the J gene end by 0 bases; junction bases not matched to a gene: 5. The CDR3 spans 16 residues. Germline V CDR1 and CDR2: SGHRS, YFSETQ. This CDR3 reads CASSLGGTGSSYEQYF. DNA for the CDR3: TGCGCCAGCAGCTTGGGGGGGACAGGAAGCTCCTACGAGCAGTACTTC.

The chain combines TRBV24-1 with TRBJ2-1; 11 bases are shared with TRBD1. CDR3 length: 18 residues. Germline CDR1 is KGHDR and CDR2 is SFDVKD. Trimming removed 4 bases from V and 4 bases from J; junction bases left unmatched: 11. CDR3: CATSDHTGTGGIYNEQFF. The DNA of the CDR3 is TGTGCCACCAGTGACCACACAGGGACAGGGGGAATATACAATGAGCAGTTCTTC.

The rearrangement joins TRBV4-1 to TRBJ1-2, with 7 bases matching TRBD1. Germline assignment: CDR1 MGHRA and CDR2 YSYEKL. Trimming cost V 3 bases and J 2 bases; bases outside gene matches: 6. The length of the CDR3 is 15 residues. The CDR3 DNA is TGCGCCAGCAGCCACCTCCCGGGACAGAACTATGGCTACACCTTC. Translation gives CASSHLPGQNYGYTF.

The chain's CDR3 is CASSLAPGDYGGYTF. CDR3 DNA sequence: TGTGCCAGCAGCTTAGCGCCAGGGGACTACGGGGGCTACACCTTC. This chain links TRBV7-6 with TRBJ1-2; tentative D call: TRBD1 (6 bases). The CDR3 is 15 amino acids. V was cut by 0 bases and J by 8 bases, with 16 bases left in between. CDR1 is SGHVS and CDR2 is FNYEAQ in the germline V gene. Based on the CDR3 plus reference TRBV7-6 and TRBJ1-2, the full variable domain is GAGVSQSPRYKVTKRGQDVALRCDPISGHVSLYWYRQALGQGPEFLTYFNYEAQQDKSGLPNDRFSAERPEGSISTLTIQRTEQRDSAMYRCASSLAPGDYGGYTFGSGTRLTVV.